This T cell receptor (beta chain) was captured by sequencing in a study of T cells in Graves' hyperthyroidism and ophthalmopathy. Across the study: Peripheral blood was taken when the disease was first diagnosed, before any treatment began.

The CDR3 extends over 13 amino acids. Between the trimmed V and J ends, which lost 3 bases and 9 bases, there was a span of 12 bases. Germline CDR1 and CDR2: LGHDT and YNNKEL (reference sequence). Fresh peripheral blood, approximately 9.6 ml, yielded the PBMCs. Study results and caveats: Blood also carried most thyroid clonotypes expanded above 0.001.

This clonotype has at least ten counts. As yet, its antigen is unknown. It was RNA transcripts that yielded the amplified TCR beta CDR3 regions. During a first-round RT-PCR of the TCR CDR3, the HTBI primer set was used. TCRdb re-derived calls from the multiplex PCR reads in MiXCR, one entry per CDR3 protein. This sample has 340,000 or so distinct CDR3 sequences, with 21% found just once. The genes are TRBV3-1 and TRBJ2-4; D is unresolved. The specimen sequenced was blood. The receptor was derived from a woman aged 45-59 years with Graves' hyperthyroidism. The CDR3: CASSHGTLVIQYF. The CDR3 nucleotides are TGTGCCAGCAGCCATGGAACGTTAGTCATTCAGTACTTC.